What follows describes a single T cell receptor (beta chain). Germline CDR1 and CDR2: MNHEY and SMNVEV (reference sequence). The CDR3 length is 12 residues. Trimming pared 5 bases from V and 10 bases from J, leaving 9 bases between. Profiled with immunoSEQ multiplex PCR; TCRdb holds only in-frame clones, not every one. In the table there are around 50,000 clones, just over 90% of which are singletons. The chain couples TRBV27 to TRBJ1-6; D gene unclear. The sequence derives from a man aged 40-50 years with rheumatoid arthritis. The specimen was PBMCs. CDR3 coding DNA: TGTGCCAGCAGTGCAAGTGAATCACCCCTCCACTTT. This sequence encodes CASSASESPLHF.